The clone carrying this TCR beta chain was recorded many times. This specimen comes from a study of T cells in Graves' hyperthyroidism and ophthalmopathy. The CDR3 regions of TCR beta were amplified from RNA transcripts. TCR CDR3 underwent first-round RT-PCR with the HTBI primer set. TCRdb analysed the multiplex PCR reads with MiXCR anew, one entry per CDR3 protein. The sample holds approximately 370,000 distinct CDR3 sequences, approximately 18% seen once. V dropped 4 bases and J dropped 1 base, with 20 bases sitting between them. This CDR3 has 17 residues. The germline CDR1 and CDR2 sequences are SGHRS and YFSETQ.

The receptor's source is a woman aged 25 to 39 with Graves' hyperthyroidism that later progressed to Graves' ophthalmopathy. Sequencing used blood. The rearrangement joins TRBV5-1 to TRBJ1-1; unclear D gene. CDR3 sequence reads: CASSPMRMGRGNTEAFF. The CDR3 DNA is TGCGCCAGCAGCCCAATGCGTATGGGCCGGGGGAACACTGAAGCTTTCTTT.